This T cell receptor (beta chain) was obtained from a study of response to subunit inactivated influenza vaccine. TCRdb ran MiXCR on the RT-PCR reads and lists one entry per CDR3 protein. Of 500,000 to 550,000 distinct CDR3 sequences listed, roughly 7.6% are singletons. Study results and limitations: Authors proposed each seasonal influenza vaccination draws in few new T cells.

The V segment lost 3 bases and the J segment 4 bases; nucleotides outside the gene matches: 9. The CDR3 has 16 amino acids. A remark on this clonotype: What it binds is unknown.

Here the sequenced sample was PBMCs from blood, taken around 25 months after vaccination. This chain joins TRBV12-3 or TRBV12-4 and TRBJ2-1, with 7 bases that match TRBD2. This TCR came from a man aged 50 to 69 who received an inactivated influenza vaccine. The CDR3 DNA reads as TGTGCCAGCAGTTTCGTGAGCGGGGCCTATTACAATGAGCAGTTCTTC. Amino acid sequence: CASSFVSGAYYNEQFF.